The rows below give T cell receptor beta chains drawn from one sample of a study of cytomegalovirus exposure and HLA in healthy donors. The method was immunoSEQ multiplex PCR; TCRdb's version includes in-frame clones alone and lacks a portion of them. Among approximately 160,000 clones listed, over 70% were seen once. The sequencing sample was made of PBMCs. All receptors derive from a man between 50 and 59 years old in good health and CMV-seropositive. Both conserved end residues are part of each CDR3. Each record gives: D gene, clone size, V gene, J gene, CDR3 DNA, CDR3 protein. A D gene is named only where the DNA matches it firmly. Only some rows state a clone size, as once, few, many or a class for expanded clones.

>TRBD1|.|TRBV25-1|TRBJ1-2
TGTGCCAGCAGTGACGGGACAGGGGGATACTATGGCTACACCTTC
CASSDGTGGYYGYTF
>.|.|TRBV5-6|TRBJ2-1
TGTGCCAGCAGCTTCGGGACTCTGTTTGAGCAGTTCTTC
CASSFGTLFEQFF
>.|.|TRBV11-2|TRBJ2-1
TGTGCCAGCAGCATCCTGGGGGGAGGCCTTGTGGAAGAGCAGTTCTTC
CASSILGGGLVEEQFF
>.|.|TRBV29-1|TRBJ1-2
TGCAGCGTTGAGCCAGGGGAGGGTGGCTACACCTTC
CSVEPGEGGYTF
>.|.|TRBV10-3|TRBJ2-2
TGTGCCACCTCCTACGCCACCACCGGGGAGCTGTTTTTT
CATSYATTGELFF
>TRBD1|.|TRBV5-1|TRBJ2-5
TGCGCCAGCAGCGACCCGGGACAGCAAGAGACCCAGTACTTC
CASSDPGQQETQYF
>.|once|TRBV28|TRBJ2-7
TGTGCCAGCAGTTTGGTCGGGGGATCCTACGAGCAGTACTTC
CASSLVGGSYEQYF
>.|.|TRBV28|TRBJ1-2
TGTGCCAGCAGTTTAAAGAGGCGCGGCAGCTATGGCTACACCTTC
CASSLKRRGSYGYTF
>.|.|TRBV6-1|TRBJ2-7
TGTGCCGGCAGTTGGGGAGCCTACGAGCAGTACTTC
CAGSWGAYEQYF
>.|.|TRBV6-6|TRBJ1-5
TGTGCCAGCAGTTACTTCGGAGGGGGCAATCAGCCCCAGCATTTT
CASSYFGGGNQPQHF
>TRBD2|.|TRBV14|TRBJ2-1
TGTGCCAGCAGCCAACTAGCGGTGGCCTTCAATGAGCAGTTCTTC
CASSQLAVAFNEQFF
>.|few|TRBV10-2|TRBJ2-7
TGCGCCAGCAGTGACCCGGGGTACTACGAGCAGTACTTC
CASSDPGYYEQYF
>TRBD1|.|TRBV7-9|TRBJ1-5
TGTGCCAGCAGCCCCACAGGGGCGCACGGCAATCAGCCCCAGCATTTT
CASSPTGAHGNQPQHF
>TRBD1|.|TRBV4-1|TRBJ1-3
TGCGCCAGCAGCCACCTCGACAGGGGAGGCGGAAACACCATATATTTT
CASSHLDRGGGNTIYF
>TRBD1|.|TRBV9|TRBJ2-1
TGTGCCAGCAGCGTAGTGGACAGGGATGAGCAGTTCTTC
CASSVVDRDEQFF
>TRBD1|.|TRBV6-1|TRBJ1-2
TGTGCCAGCAGTGATGGGACAGGCTGGGGCTACACCTTC
CASSDGTGWGYTF
>.|.|TRBV2|TRBJ2-2
TGTGCCAGCAGGTTCACGAACACCGGGGAGCTGTTTTTT
CASRFTNTGELFF
>.|.|TRBV18|TRBJ2-7
TGTGCCAGCTCACCAGTTAGCGGTGACTACGAGCAGTACTTC
CASSPVSGDYEQYF
>TRBD2|.|TRBV14|TRBJ2-7
TGTGCCAGCAGCTATATAGCGGGTGAGCAGTACTTC
CASSYIAGEQYF
>.|once|TRBV18|TRBJ1-3
TGTGCCAGCTCACCAACGACAGTCTCTGGAAACACCATATATTTT
CASSPTTVSGNTIYF
>.|few|TRBV6-5|TRBJ2-7
TGTGCCAGCAACCCAGGGGGGCTTCGGTCCTACGAGCAGTACTTC
CASNPGGLRSYEQYF
>TRBD1|once|TRBV7-9|TRBJ2-1
TGTGCCAGCAGCTTTCTACCCCGGGACAGCTCCTACAATGAGCAGTTCTTC
CASSFLPRDSSYNEQFF
>.|.|TRBV18|TRBJ1-4
TGTGCCAGCTCATCGAGTCGACAGCCCTCAAATGAAAAACTGTTTTTT
CASSSSRQPSNEKLFF
>.|.|TRBV2|TRBJ1-5
TGTGCCAGCTCGGCGGGACCTGGGAGGGGTCAGCCCCAGCATTTT
CASSAGPGRGQPQHF
>TRBD2|.|TRBV30|TRBJ2-1
TGTGCCTGGTGTCTAGCGGGGTCCTACAATGAGCAGTTCTTC
CAWCLAGSYNEQFF
>.|.|TRBV27|TRBJ2-7
TGTGCCAGCAGTTTGCGGTTCCACGGAGAGCAGTACTTC
CASSLRFHGEQYF
>.|.|TRBV28|TRBJ1-2
TGTGCCAGCAGTTTAAACCCCGGGCAGGGCCACTATGGCTACACCTTC
CASSLNPGQGHYGYTF
>.|few|TRBV28|TRBJ2-1
TGTGCCAGCGGGGCTATTCCCTACAATGAGCAGTTCTTC
CASGAIPYNEQFF
>.|.|TRBV5-1|TRBJ2-1
TGCGCCAGCAGCCGGGATGTCGGCTACAATGAGCAGTTCTTC
CASSRDVGYNEQFF
>.|.|TRBV29-1|TRBJ2-1
TGCAGCGTTGAGTCCAGGGTCCTCTACAATGAGCAGTTCTTC
CSVESRVLYNEQFF